This TCR beta chain was documented in a study of T cell repertoires in cytomegalovirus infection. Study information: Evidence of both CMV infection and a matching HLA type came from public TCR beta signatures.

Study conclusions and caveats: Public TCR beta family frequency separated CMV-and-HLA carriers, including in an independent cohort.

This clonotype was counted ten times or more. Its antigen is as yet unknown. The V gene's germline CDR1 is KGHSH and CDR2 LQKENI. The CDR3 has 15 amino acids. V lost 2 bases to trimming and J lost 5 bases; unmatched junction nucleotides: 6. Each CDR3 protein is one row after TCRdb ran MiXCR on the reads. The top ten clones hold roughly 10% of a sample with around 440,000 distinct CDR3 sequences, 11% of them seen once. Sequenced: PBMCs. V and J are TRBV18 and TRBJ1-2, with 9 nucleotides matching TRBD1. The origin of this receptor is a human donor in good health (CMV status not recorded). Some clones in this sample may be carry-over from other donors' samples. CDR3 bases: TGTGCCAGCTCACCAGACAGGGGGAGGTGGTATGGCTACACCTTC. This translates into CASSPDRGRWYGYTF. The full variable domain, in which reference TRBV18 and TRBJ1-2 provide the parts outside the CDR3, is NAGVMQNPRHLVRRRGQEARLRCSPMKGHSHVYWYRQLPEEGLKFMVYLQKENIIDESGMPKERFSAEFPKEGPSILRIQQVVRGDSAAYFCASSPDRGRWYGYTFGSGTRLTVV.